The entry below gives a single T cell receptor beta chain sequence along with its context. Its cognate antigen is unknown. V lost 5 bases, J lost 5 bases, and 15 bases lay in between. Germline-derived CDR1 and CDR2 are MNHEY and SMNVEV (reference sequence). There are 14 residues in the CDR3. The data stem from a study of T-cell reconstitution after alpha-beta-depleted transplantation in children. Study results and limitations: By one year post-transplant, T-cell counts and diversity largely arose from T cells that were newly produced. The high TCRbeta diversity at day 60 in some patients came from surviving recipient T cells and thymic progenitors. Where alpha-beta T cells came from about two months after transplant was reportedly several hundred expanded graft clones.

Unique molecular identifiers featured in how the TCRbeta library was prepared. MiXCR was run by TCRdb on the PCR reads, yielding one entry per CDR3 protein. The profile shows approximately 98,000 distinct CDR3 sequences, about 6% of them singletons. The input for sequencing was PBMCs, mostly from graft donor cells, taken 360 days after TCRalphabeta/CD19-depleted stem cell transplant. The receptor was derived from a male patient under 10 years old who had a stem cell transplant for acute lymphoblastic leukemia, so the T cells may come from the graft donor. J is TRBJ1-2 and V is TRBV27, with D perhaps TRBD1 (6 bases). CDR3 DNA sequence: TGTGCCAGCAGTCCAACAACAGGGTTATATGGCTACACCTTC. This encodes CASSPTTGLYGYTF.